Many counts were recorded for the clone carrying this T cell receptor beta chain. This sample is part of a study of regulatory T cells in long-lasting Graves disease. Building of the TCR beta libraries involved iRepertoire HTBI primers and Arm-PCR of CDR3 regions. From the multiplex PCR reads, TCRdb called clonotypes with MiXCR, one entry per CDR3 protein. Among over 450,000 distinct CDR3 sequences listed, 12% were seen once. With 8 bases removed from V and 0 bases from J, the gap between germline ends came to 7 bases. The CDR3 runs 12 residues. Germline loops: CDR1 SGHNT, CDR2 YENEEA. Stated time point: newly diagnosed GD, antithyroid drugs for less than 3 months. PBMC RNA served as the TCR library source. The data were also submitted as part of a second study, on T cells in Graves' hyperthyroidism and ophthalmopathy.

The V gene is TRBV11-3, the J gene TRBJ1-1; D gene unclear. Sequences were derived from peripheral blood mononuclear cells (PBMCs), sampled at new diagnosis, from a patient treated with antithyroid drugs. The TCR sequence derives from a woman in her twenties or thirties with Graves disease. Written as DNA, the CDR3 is TGTGCCAGCGGTTGGATGAACACTGAAGCTTTCTTT. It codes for CASGWMNTEAFF.